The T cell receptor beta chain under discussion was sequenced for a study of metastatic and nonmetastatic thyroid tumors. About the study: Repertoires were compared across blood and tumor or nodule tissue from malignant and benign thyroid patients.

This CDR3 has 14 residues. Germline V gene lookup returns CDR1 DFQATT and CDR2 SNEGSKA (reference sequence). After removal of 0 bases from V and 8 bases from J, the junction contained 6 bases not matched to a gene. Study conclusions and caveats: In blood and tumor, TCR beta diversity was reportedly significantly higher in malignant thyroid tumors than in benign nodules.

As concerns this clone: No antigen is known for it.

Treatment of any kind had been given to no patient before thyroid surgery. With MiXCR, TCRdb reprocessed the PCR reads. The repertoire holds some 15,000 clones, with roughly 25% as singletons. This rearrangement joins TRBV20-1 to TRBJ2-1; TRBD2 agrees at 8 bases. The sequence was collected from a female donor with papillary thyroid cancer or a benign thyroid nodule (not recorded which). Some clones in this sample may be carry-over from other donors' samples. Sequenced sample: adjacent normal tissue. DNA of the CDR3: TGCAGTGCTAGAGAACTCGGGAGGGCCGATGAGCAGTTCTTC. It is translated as CSARELGRADEQFF.